These T cell receptor beta chains were read from a single sample in a study of T cell repertoires in cytomegalovirus infection. TCRdb called the reads again in MiXCR, with one record for every CDR3 protein. The data contain some 920,000 distinct CDR3 sequences, approximately 33% of them seen just once; the ten biggest clones take up around 15%. Which antigens these TCRs recognize remains unknown. The sequences come from cultured CD8+ T cells from PBMCs, collected from culture after CMV antigen stimulation. The origin of the receptors is a human donor in good health (CMV status not recorded). Some clones in this sample may be carry-over from other donors' samples. Each CDR3 is given with its conserved first and last residue. The D gene is left open where the match is weak. Rows may omit the clone size; those that give it use once, few, many or a size class.

clone_size j_call d_call v_call cdr3_length cdr3_aa cdr3_nt
many TRBJ2-6 TRBD1 TRBV7-9 15 CASSSTGAGANVLTF TGTGCCAGCAGTTCCACAGGGGCTGGGGCCAACGTCCTGACTTTC
NA TRBJ2-1 TRBD1 TRBV28 15 CASRYPGGSYNEQFF TGTGCCAGCAGGTATCCAGGGGGAAGCTACAATGAGCAGTTCTTC
NA TRBJ1-1 NA TRBV2 12 CASPKRATEAFF TGTGCCAGCCCCAAAAGGGCGACTGAAGCTTTCTTT
few TRBJ2-5 TRBD1 TRBV7-9 18 CASSAPLGTGGGRETQYF TGTGCCAGCAGCGCGCCCTTAGGGACAGGGGGAGGCCGAGAGACCCAGTACTTC
few TRBJ2-7 NA TRBV4-1 15 CASSQAFSPSYEQYF TGCGCCAGCAGCCAAGCGTTCTCCCCATCCTACGAGCAGTACTTC
few TRBJ1-3 TRBD1 TRBV29-1 14 CSARTGRSGNTIYF TGCAGCGCCCGGACAGGCCGCTCTGGAAACACCATATATTTT
NA TRBJ1-4 NA TRBV10-3 15 CAISAGRATNEKLFF TGTGCCATCAGTGCGGGCCGTGCAACTAATGAAAAACTGTTTTTT
NA TRBJ2-7 NA TRBV2 13 CASLDGAGYEQYF TGTGCCAGCCTTGACGGGGCCGGCTACGAGCAGTACTTC
few TRBJ2-5 NA TRBV7-9 14 CASSQEETEETQYF TGTGCCAGCAGCCAAGAAGAGACAGAAGAGACCCAGTACTTC
NA TRBJ2-1 NA TRBV5-6 15 CASSLVETSYNEQFF TGTGCCAGCAGCTTGGTTGAGACCTCCTACAATGAGCAGTTCTTC
NA TRBJ2-7 TRBD1 TRBV7-9 14 CASSLGGQIYEQYF TGTGCCAGCAGCTTAGGGGGACAGATCTACGAGCAGTACTTC
few TRBJ2-6 NA TRBV13 15 CASSRRQAGANVLTF TGTGCCAGCAGCCGACGTCAAGCTGGGGCCAACGTCCTGACTTTC
few TRBJ1-1 TRBD1 TRBV5-1 14 CASSLWDSGTEAFF TGCGCCAGCAGCTTGTGGGACAGCGGCACTGAAGCTTTCTTT
NA TRBJ2-1 NA TRBV5-4 15 CASSPGPPRENEQFF TGTGCCAGCAGCCCGGGGCCCCCCCGGGAGAATGAGCAGTTCTTC
NA TRBJ2-1 NA TRBV9 18 CASSVALGFLSSYNEQLF TGTGCCAGCAGCGTAGCTTTAGGGTTCCTGAGCTCCTACAATGAGCAGTTGTTC
NA TRBJ2-1 TRBD1 TRBV7-3 15 CASSKGQGARDEQFF TGTGCCAGCAGCAAGGGACAGGGGGCGCGGGATGAGCAGTTCTTC
NA TRBJ1-4 NA TRBV6-5 14 CASSPGTTNEKLFF TGTGCCAGCAGCCCCGGGACAACTAATGAAAAACTGTTTTTT
few TRBJ1-1 NA TRBV12-3/TRBV12-4 14 CASSSAGGNTEAFF TGTGCCAGCAGTTCGGCCGGGGGGAACACTGAAGCTTTCTTT
NA TRBJ2-5 TRBD2 TRBV5-6 16 CASTLRRGGQSETQYF TGTGCCAGCACCCTCCGGCGGGGGGGGCAAAGTGAGACCCAGTACTTC
NA TRBJ1-2 TRBD1 TRBV4-3 17 CVSSQDRGQGANYGYTF TGCGTCAGCAGCCAAGATAGGGGACAGGGGGCTAACTATGGCTACACCTTC
NA TRBJ2-1 NA TRBV4-1 17 CASSQAPWGSRGNEQFF TGCGCCAGCAGCCAAGCCCCGTGGGGGAGCCGTGGGAATGAGCAGTTCTTC
many TRBJ1-1 NA TRBV4-1 13 CASSQGRNTEAFF TGTGCCAGCAGCCAGGGCCGGAACACTGAAGCTTTCTTT
few TRBJ2-1 NA TRBV7-9 17 CASSSLWRDPWRGEQFF TGTGCCAGCAGCTCCCTTTGGCGGGACCCTTGGCGGGGTGAGCAGTTCTTC
NA TRBJ2-1 TRBD2 TRBV7-9 18 CASLSTLPREDPYNEQFF TGTGCCAGCCTCTCTACCCTGCCCCGGGAGGATCCTTACAATGAGCAGTTCTTC
few TRBJ2-1 NA TRBV10-3 18 CAISEYRQVSKSYNEQFF TGTGCCATCAGTGAGTATCGACAGGTTTCCAAATCCTACAATGAGCAGTTCTTC
NA TRBJ2-4 TRBD2 TRBV6-2/TRBV6-3 15 CASTPSGTSRNIQYF TGTGCCAGCACTCCGAGTGGGACTAGCAGAAACATTCAGTACTTC
few TRBJ1-2 TRBD1 TRBV7-6 14 CASTAPDRVYGYTF TGTGCCAGCACCGCACCCGACAGGGTCTATGGCTACACCTTC
many TRBJ2-2 NA TRBV12-3/TRBV12-4 13 CASTQGSTGELFF TGTGCCAGCACCCAGGGTAGCACCGGGGAGCTGTTTTTT
NA TRBJ1-1 NA TRBV5-6 12 CASSLPVTEAFF TGTGCCAGCAGCTTGCCAGTCACTGAAGCTTTCTTT
NA TRBJ1-2 TRBD1 TRBV29-1 14 CSVKGQGVNYGYTF TGCAGCGTTAAGGGACAGGGAGTGAACTATGGCTACACCTTC
many TRBJ1-6 NA TRBV7-2 14 CASTFSPYNSPLHF TGTGCCAGCACCTTTTCCCCCTATAATTCACCCCTCCACTTT
few TRBJ2-3 TRBD2 TRBV27 15 CATMTGSGGSDTQYF TGTGCCACTATGACGGGGAGCGGGGGTTCAGATACGCAGTATTTT
few TRBJ2-1 NA TRBV6-1 14 CASSEEASGNEQFF TGTGCCAGCAGTGAAGAGGCGAGCGGCAATGAGCAGTTCTTC
NA TRBJ1-2 NA TRBV7-9 12 CASSLHRDGYTF TGTGCCAGCAGCTTGCACAGGGATGGCTACACCTTC
many TRBJ2-1 NA TRBV7-9 13 CASSSEVGNEQFF TGTGCCAGCAGCTCCGAGGTGGGCAATGAGCAGTTCTTC
NA TRBJ2-3 NA TRBV28 13 CASSLVAADTQYF TGTGCCAGCAGTTTAGTAGCTGCAGATACGCAGTATTTT
many TRBJ2-5 NA TRBV7-8 15 CASSLEGRVYETQYF TGTGCCAGCAGCTTAGAGGGCAGGGTATACGAGACCCAGTACTTC